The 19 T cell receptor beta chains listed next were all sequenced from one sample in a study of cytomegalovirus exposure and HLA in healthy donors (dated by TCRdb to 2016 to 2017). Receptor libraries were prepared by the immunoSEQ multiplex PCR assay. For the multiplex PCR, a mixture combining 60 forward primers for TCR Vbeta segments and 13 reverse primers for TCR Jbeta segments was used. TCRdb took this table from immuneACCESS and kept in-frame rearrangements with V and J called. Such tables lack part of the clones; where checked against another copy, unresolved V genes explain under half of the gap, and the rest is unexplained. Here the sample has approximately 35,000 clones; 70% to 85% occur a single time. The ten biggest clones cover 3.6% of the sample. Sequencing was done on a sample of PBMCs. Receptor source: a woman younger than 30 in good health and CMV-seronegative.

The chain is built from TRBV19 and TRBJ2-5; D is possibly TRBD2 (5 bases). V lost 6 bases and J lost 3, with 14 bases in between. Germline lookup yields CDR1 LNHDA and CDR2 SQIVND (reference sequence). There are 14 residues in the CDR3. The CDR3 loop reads CASSTRRPEETQYF. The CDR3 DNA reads TGTGCCAGTAGCACCCGGAGGCCTGAAGAGACCCAGTACTTC.

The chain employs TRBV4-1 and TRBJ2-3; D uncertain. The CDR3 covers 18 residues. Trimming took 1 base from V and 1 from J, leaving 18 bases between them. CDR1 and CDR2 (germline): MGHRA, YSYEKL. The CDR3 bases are TGCGCCAGCAGCCAAGCAACAAACAGACCACGCCGCACAGATACGCAGTATTTT. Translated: CASSQATNRPRRTDTQYF.

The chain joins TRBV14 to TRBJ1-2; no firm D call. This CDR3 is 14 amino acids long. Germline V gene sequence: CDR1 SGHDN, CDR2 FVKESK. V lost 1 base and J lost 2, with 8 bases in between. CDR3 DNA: TGTGCCAGCAGCCAAGGAGGGCAGAACTATGGCTACACCTTC. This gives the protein CASSQGGQNYGYTF.

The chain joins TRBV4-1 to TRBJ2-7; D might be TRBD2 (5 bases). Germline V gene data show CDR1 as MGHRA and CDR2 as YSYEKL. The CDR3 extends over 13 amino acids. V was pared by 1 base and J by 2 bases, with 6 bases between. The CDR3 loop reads CASSQGGPYEQYF. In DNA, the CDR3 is TGCGCCAGCAGCCAAGGAGGGCCCTACGAGCAGTACTTC.

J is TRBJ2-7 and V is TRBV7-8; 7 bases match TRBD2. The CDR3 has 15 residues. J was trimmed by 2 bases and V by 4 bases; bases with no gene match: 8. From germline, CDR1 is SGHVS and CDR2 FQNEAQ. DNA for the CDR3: TGTGCCAGCAGCTCCCTACTAGCGAGGGCCTACGAGCAGTACTTC. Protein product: CASSSLLARAYEQYF.

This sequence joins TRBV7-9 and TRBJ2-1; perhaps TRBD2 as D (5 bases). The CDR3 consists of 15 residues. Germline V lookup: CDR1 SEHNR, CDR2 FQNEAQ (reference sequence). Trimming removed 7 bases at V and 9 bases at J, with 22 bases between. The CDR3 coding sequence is TGTGCCAGCAACACTGCCGGGGAAACAACAATTGAGCAGTTCTTC. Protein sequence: CASNTAGETTIEQFF.

CDR3 DNA: TGTGCCAGCAGTGCAGGGGGCTATGGCTACACCTTC. Its protein is CASSAGGYGYTF. The rearrangement uses TRBV6-1 and TRBJ1-2; 7 positions agree with TRBD1. Germline loops: CDR1 MNHNS, CDR2 SASEGT. The J segment lost 4 bases and the V segment lost 4 bases, leaving 0 bases of the junction unmatched. CDR3 length equals 12 residues.

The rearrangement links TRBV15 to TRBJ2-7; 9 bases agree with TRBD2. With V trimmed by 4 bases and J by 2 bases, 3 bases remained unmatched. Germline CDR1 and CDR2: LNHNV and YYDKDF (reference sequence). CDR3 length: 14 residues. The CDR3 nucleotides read TGTGCCACCAGCAATGGGACTAGCCCCTACGAGCAGTACTTC. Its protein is CATSNGTSPYEQYF.

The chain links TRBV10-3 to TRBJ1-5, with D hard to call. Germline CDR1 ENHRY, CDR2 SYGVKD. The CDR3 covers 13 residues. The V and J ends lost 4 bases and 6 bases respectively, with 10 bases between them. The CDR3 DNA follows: TGTGCCATCAGTGGGCCTCCAGGTCAGCCCCAGCATTTT. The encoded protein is CAISGPPGQPQHF.

CDR3 in amino acids: CASSRLGSGTEAFF. The CDR3 coding sequence is TGTGCCAGCAGTCGACTTGGGTCGGGCACTGAAGCTTTCTTT. The chain joins TRBV6-5 to TRBJ1-1; no definite D call. From germline, CDR1 is MNHEY and CDR2 SVGAGI. With 5 bases removed from V and 4 bases from J, the gap between germline ends came to 14 bases. The CDR3 length is 14 residues.

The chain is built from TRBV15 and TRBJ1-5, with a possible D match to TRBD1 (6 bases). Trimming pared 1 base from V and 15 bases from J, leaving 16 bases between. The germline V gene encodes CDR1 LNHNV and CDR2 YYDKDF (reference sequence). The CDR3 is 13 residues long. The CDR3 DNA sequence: TGTGCCACCAGCAGAGGCCGGGGCCAGGGGATGCATTTT. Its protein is CATSRGRGQGMHF. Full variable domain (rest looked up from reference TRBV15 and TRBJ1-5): DAMVIQNPRYQVTQFGKPVTLSCSQTLNHNVMYWYQQKSSQAPKLLFHYYDKDFNNEADTPDNFQSRRPNTSFCFLDIRSPGLGDTAMYLCATSRGRGQGMHFGDGTRLSIL.

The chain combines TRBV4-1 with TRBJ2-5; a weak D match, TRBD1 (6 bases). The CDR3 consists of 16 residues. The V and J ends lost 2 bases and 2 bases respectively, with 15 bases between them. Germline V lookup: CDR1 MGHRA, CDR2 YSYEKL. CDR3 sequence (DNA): TGCGCCAGCAGCCAACTCCGGGACACCCTACAAGAGACCCAGTACTTC. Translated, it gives CASSQLRDTLQETQYF.

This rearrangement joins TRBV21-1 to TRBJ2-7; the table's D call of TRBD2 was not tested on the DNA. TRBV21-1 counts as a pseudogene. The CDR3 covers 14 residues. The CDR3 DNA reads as TGTGCCAGCAGCCCACCCTTGGGGGGGCGCGAGCAGTACTTC. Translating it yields CASSPPLGGREQYF.

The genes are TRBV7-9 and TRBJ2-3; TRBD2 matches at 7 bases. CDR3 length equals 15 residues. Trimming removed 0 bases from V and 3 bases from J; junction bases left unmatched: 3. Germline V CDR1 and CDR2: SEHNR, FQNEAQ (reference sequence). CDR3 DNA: TGTGCCAGCAGCTTAGCGGGAGGGAAGACAGATACGCAGTATTTT. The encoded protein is CASSLAGGKTDTQYF.

CDR3 sequence: CASKESGGRYTQYF. CDR3 in DNA: TGTGCCAGCAAAGAGTCAGGAGGGCGGTATACGCAGTATTTT. The J gene is TRBJ2-3, the V gene TRBV28; possibly TRBD2 for D (6 bases). CDR1 is MDHEN, CDR2 SYDVKM, per germline. The CDR3 length is 14 residues. The V end was cut by 7 bases, the J end by 7 bases, with 18 bases between. Full variable domain (rest looked up from reference TRBV28 and TRBJ2-3): DVKVTQSSRYLVKRTGEKVFLECVQDMDHENMFWYRQDPGLGLRLIYFSYDVKMKEKGDIPEGYSVSREKKERFSLILESASTNQTSMYLCASKESGGRYTQYFGPGTRLTVL.

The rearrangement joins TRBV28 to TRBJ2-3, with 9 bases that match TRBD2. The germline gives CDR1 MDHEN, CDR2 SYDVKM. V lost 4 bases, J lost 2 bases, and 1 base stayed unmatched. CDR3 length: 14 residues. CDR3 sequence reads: CASSWTSVTDTQYF. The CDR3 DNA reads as TGTGCCAGCAGTTGGACTAGCGTCACAGATACGCAGTATTTT.

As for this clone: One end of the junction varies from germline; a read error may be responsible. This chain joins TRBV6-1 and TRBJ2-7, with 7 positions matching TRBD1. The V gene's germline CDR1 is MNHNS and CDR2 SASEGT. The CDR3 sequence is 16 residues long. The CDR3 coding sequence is TGTGCCAGCGGTGAAGATACCGGGACAGCCTCCTACGAGCAGTACTTC. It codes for CASGEDTGTASYEQYF.

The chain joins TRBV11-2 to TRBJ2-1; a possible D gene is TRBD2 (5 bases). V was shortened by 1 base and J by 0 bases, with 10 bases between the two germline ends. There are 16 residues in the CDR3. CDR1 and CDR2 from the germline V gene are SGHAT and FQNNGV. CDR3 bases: TGTGCCAGCAGCTTAGGGGTCGCGGGCTCCTACAATGAGCAGTTCTTC. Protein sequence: CASSLGVAGSYNEQFF.

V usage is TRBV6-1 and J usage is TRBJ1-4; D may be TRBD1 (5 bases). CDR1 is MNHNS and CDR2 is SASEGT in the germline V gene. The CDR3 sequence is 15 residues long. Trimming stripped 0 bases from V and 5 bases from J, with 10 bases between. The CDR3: CASSEAGGGNEKLFF. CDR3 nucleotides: TGTGCCAGCAGTGAAGCGGGCGGGGGGAATGAAAAACTGTTTTTT.